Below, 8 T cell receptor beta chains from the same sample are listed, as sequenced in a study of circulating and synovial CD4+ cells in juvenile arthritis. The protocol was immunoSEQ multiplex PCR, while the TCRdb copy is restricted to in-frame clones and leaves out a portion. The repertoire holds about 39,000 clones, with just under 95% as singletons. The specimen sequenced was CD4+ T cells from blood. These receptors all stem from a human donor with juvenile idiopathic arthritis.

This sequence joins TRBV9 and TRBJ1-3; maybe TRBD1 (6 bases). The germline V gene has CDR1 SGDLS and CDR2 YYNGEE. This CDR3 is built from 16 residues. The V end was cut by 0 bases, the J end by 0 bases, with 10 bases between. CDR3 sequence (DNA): TGTGCCAGCAGCGTAGGACCACAGGGCTCTGGAAACACCATATATTTT. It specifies CASSVGPQGSGNTIYF.

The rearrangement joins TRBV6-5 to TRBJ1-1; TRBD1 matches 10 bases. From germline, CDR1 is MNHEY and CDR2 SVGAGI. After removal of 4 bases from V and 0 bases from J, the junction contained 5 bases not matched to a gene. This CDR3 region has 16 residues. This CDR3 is CASSSDRGGVNTEAFF. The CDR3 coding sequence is TGTGCCAGCAGTTCGGACAGGGGGGGGGTGAACACTGAAGCTTTCTTT.

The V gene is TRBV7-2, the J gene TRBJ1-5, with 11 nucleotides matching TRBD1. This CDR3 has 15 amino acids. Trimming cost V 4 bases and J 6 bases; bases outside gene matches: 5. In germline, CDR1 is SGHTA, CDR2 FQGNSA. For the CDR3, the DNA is TGTGCCAGCAGCTCCGGACAGGGGGCAGGTCAGCCCCAGCATTTT. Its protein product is CASSSGQGAGQPQHF.

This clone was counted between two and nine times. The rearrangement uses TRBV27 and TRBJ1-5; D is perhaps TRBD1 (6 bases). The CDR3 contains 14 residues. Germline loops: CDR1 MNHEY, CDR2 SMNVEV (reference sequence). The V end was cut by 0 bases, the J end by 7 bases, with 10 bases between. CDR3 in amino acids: CASSLSSQGQPQHF. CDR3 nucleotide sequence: TGTGCCAGCAGTTTATCGAGTCAGGGGCAGCCCCAGCATTTT.

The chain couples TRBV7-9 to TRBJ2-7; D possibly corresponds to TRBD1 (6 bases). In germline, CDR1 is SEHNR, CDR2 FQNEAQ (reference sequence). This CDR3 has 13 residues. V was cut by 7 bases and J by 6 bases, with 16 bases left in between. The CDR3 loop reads CASTAAGDGEQYF. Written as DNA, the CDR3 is TGTGCCAGCACCGCGGCAGGGGACGGCGAGCAGTACTTC.

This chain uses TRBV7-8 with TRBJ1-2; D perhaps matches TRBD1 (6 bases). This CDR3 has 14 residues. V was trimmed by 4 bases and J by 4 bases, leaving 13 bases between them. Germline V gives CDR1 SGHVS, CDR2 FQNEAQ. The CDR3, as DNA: TGTGCCAGCAGCTACGGACAGCTCTCCTATGGCTACACCTTC. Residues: CASSYGQLSYGYTF.

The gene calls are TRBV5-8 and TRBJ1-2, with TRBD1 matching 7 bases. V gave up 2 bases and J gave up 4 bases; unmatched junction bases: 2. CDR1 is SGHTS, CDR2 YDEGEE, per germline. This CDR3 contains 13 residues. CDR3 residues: CASSFDRVYGYTF. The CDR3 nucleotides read TGTGCCAGCAGCTTTGACAGGGTCTATGGCTACACCTTC.

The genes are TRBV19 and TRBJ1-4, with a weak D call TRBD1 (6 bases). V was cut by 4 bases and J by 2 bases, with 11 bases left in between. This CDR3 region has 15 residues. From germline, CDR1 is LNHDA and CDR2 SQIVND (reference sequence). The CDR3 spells CASSNTGLTNEKLFF. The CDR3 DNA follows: TGTGCCAGTAGTAATACAGGGCTCACTAATGAAAAACTGTTTTTT.